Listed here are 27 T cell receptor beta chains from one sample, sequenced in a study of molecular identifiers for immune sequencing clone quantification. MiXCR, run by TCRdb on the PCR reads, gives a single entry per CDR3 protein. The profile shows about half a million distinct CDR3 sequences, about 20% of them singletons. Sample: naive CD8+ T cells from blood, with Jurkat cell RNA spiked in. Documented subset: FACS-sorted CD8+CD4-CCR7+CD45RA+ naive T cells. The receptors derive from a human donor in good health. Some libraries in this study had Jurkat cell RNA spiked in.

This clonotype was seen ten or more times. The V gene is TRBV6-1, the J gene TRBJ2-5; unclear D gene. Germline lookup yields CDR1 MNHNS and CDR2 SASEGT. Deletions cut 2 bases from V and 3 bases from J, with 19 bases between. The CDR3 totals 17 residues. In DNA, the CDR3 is TGTGCCAGCAGTGAAATGAGGATACTCAGGAAGGAAGAGACCCAGTACTTC. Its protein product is CASSEMRILRKEETQYF.

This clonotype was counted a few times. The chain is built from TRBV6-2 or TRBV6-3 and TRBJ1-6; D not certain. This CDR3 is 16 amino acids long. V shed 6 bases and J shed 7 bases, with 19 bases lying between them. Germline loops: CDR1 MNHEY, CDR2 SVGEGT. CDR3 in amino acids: CASSSPLGGENSPLHF. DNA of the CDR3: TGTGCCAGCAGCTCCCCCCTGGGCGGAGAAAATTCACCCCTCCACTTT.

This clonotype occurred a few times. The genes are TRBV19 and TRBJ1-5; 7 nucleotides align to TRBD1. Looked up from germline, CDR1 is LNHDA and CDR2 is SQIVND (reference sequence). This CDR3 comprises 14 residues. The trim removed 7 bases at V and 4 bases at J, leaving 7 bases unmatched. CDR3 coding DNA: TGTGCCAGTACCGAGACAGGGCCGAATCAGCCCCAGCATTTT. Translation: CASTETGPNQPQHF.

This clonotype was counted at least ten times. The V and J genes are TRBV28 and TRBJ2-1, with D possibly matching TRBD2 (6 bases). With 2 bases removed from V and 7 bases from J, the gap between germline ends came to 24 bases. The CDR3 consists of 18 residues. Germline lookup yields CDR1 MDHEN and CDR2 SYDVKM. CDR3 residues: CASSLIPLANLGGNEQFF. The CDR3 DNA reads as TGTGCCAGCAGTTTAATCCCCCTAGCGAACCTTGGAGGAAATGAGCAGTTCTTC.

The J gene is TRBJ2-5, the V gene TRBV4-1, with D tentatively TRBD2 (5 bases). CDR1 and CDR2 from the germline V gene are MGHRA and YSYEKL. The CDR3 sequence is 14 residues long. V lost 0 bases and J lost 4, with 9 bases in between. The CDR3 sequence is CASSQDSGLETQYF. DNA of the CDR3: TGCGCCAGCAGCCAAGATTCGGGGTTAGAGACCCAGTACTTC.

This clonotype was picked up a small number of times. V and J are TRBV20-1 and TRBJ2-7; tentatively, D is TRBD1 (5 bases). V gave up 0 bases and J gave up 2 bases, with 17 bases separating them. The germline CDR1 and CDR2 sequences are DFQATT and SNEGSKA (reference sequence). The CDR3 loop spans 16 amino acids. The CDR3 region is CSARDFSRQGTYEQYF. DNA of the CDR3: TGCAGTGCTAGAGATTTTAGTCGGCAGGGTACCTACGAGCAGTACTTC.

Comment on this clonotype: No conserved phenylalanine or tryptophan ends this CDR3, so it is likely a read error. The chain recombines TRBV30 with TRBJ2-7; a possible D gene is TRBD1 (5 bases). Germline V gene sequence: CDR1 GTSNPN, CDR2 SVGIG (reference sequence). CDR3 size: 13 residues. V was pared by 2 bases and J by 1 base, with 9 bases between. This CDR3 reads CAWSSSGSYEQYS. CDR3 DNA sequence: TGTGCCTGGAGTTCGTCAGGGTCCTACGAGCAGTACTCC.

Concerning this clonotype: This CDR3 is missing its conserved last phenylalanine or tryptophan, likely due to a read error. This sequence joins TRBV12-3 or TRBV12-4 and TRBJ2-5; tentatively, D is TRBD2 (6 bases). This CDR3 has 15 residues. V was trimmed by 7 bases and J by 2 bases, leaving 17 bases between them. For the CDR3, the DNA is TGTGCCAGCATCGGCGGGACCGGGTGGCAAGAGACCCAGTACCTC. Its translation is CASIGGTGWQETQYL.

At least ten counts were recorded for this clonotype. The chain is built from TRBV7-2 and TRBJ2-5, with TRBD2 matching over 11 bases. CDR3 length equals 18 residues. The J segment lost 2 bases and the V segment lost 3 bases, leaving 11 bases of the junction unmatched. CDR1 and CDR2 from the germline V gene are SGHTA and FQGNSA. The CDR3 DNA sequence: TGTGCCAGCAGCTTCAATAGCGGGGGGGTCTTACCACAAGAGACCCAGTACTTC. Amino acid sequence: CASSFNSGGVLPQETQYF.

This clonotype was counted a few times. CDR3 bases: TGTGCCAGCAGTTCCCCCCCCGTGGTGGGCGCAGGCGAAGCTTTCTTT. It yields the protein CASSSPPVVGAGEAFF. This chain links TRBV27 with TRBJ1-1; D remains ambiguous. CDR1 is MNHEY, CDR2 SMNVEV, per germline (reference sequence). V shed 4 bases and J shed 8 bases, with 23 bases lying between them. The length of the CDR3 is 16 residues.

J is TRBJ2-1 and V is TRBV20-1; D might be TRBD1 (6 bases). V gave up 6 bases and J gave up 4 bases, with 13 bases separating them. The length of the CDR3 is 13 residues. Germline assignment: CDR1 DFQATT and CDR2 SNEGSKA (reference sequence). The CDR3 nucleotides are TGCAGTGCCAGGGAAGGGGGATACAATGAGCAGTTCTTC. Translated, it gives CSAREGGYNEQFF.

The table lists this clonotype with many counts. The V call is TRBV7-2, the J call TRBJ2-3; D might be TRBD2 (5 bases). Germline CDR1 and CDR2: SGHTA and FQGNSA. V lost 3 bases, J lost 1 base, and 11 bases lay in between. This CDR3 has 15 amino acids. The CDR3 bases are TGTGCCAGCAGCTTGGACTGGCTAGGCACAGATACGCAGTATTTT. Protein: CASSLDWLGTDTQYF.

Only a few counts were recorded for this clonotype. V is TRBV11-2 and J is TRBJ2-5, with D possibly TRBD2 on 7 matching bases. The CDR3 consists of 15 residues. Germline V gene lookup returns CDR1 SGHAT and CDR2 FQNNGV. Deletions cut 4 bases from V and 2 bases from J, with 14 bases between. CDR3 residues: CASSWRGRVQETQYF. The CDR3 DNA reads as TGTGCCAGCAGCTGGCGGGGGCGAGTTCAAGAGACCCAGTACTTC. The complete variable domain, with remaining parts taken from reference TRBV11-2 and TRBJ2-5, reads EAGVAQSPRYKIIEKRQSVAFWCNPISGHATLYWYQQILGQGPKLLIQFQNNGVVDDSQLPKDRFSAERLKGVDSTLKIQPAKLEDSAVYLCASSWRGRVQETQYFGPGTRLLVL.

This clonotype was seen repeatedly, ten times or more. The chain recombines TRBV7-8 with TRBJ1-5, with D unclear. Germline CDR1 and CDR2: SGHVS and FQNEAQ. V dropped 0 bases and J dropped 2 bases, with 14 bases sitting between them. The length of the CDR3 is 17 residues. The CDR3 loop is CASSLALKARGNQPQHF. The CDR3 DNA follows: TGTGCCAGCAGCTTAGCGCTGAAGGCGAGGGGCAATCAGCCCCAGCATTTT.

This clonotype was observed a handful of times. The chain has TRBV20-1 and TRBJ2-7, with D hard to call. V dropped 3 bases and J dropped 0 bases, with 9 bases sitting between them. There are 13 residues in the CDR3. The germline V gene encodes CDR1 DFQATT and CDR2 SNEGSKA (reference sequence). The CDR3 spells CSASERLSYEQYF. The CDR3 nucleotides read TGCAGTGCTAGTGAGCGCCTCTCCTACGAGCAGTACTTC.

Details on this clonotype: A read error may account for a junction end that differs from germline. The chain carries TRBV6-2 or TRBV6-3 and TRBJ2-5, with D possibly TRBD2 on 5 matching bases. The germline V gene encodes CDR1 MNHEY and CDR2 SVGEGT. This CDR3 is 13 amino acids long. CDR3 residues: CANSYEGEETQYF. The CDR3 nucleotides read TGTGCCAACAGTTACGAGGGTGAGGAGACCCAGTACTTC.

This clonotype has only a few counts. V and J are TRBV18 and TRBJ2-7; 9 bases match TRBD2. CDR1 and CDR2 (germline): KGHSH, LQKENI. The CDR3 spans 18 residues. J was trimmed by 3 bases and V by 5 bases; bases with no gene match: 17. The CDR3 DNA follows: TGTGCCAGCTCATCCAATAGCGGGAGTGTTTTGCTTTACTACGAGCAGTACTTC. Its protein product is CASSSNSGSVLLYYEQYF.

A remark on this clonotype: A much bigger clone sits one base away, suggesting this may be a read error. As DNA, the CDR3 is TGTGCCAGCAGCTTAACATCGGCGGGGTACGAGCAGTACTTC. Translation: CASSLTSAGYEQYF. V is TRBV11-2 and J is TRBJ2-7, with a tentative D call TRBD2 (6 bases). V lost 2 bases to trimming and J lost 4 bases, with 12 bases between them. CDR1 and CDR2 (germline): SGHAT, FQNNGV. The CDR3 runs to 14 residues.

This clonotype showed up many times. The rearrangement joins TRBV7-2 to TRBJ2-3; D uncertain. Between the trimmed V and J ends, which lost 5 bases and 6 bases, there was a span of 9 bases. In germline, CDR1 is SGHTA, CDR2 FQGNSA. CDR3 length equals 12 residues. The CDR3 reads CASSPTWDTQYF. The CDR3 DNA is TGTGCCAGCAGCCCCACTTGGGATACGCAGTATTTT.

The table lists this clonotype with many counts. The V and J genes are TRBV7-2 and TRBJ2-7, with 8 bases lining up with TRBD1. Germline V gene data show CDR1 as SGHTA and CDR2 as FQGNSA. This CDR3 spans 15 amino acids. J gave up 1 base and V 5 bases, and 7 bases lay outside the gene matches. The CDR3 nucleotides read TGTGCCAGCAGCCTGGACAGGGACTTTTCCTACGAGCAGTACTTC. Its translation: CASSLDRDFSYEQYF.

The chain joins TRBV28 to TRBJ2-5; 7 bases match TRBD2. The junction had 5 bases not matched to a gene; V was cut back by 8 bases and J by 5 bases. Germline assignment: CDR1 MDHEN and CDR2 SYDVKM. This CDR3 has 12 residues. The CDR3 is CASGSGLETQYF. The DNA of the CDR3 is TGTGCCAGCGGTAGCGGGTTGGAGACCCAGTACTTC. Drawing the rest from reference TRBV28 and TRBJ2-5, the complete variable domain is DVKVTQSSRYLVKRTGEKVFLECVQDMDHENMFWYRQDPGLGLRLIYFSYDVKMKEKGDIPEGYSVSREKKERFSLILESASTNQTSMYLCASGSGLETQYFGPGTRLLVL.

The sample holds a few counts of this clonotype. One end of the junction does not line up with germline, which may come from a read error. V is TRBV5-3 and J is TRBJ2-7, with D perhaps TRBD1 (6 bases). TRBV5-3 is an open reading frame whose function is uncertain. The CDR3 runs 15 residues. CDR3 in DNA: TGTGCCAGCAGCTCACCTCGACAGGCGTCCTACGAGCAGTACTTC. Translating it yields CASSSPRQASYEQYF.

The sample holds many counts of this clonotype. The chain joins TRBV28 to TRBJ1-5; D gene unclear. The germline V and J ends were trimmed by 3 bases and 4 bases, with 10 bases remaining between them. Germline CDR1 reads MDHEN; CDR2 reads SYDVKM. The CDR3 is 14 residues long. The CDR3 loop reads CASSFSVTNQPQHF. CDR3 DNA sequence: TGTGCCAGCAGTTTTTCGGTTACAAATCAGCCCCAGCATTTT.

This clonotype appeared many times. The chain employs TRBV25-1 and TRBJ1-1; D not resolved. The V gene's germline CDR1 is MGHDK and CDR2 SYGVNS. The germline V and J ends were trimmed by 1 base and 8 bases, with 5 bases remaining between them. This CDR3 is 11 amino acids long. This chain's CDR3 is CASSEWEEAFF. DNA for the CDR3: TGTGCCAGCAGTGAATGGGAGGAAGCTTTCTTT.

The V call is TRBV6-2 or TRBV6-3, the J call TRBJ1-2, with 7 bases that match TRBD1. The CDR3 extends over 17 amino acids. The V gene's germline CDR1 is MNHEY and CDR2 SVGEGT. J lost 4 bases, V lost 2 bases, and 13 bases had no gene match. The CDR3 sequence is CASSYPRTGTAFYGYTF. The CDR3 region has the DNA TGTGCCAGCAGTTACCCACGAACCGGGACAGCCTTCTATGGCTACACCTTC.

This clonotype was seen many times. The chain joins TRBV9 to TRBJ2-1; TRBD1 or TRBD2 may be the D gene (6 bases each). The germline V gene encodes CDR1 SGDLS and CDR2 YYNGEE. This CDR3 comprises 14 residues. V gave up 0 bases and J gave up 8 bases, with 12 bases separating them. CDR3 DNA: TGTGCCAGCAGCGTAGTGGGGGGCGGGTATGAGCAGTTCTTC. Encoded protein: CASSVVGGGYEQFF.

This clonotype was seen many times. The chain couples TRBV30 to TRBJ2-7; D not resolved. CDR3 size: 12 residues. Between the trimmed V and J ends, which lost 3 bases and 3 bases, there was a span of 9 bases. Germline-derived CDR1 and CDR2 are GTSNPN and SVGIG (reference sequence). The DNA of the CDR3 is TGTGCCTGGAGGGAAGGGCGCTACGAGCAGTACTTC. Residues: CAWREGRYEQYF.